This T cell receptor (beta chain) was captured by sequencing in a study of CD8+ T cells in alopecia areata. Reverse transcribed after extraction, RNA yielded cDNA as the sequencing template. Libraries were prepared by immunoSEQ multiplex PCR; TCRdb keeps only in-frame clonotypes and omits some of them. The sample has some 170,000 clones; 58% are singletons. This clone was counted a few times. Its antigen is undetermined. Germline V gene lookup returns CDR1 SNHLY and CDR2 FYNNEI. The CDR3 length is 13 residues. V dropped 4 bases and J dropped 3 bases, with 9 bases sitting between them. Study-level points and caveats: Scalp sequencing captures resident alphabeta T cells of normal skin too. Against the mouse data, patients shared TCRs less clearly, possibly for HLA reasons. Alopecia totalis/universalis scalp especially showed more expanded CD8+ clones than normal scalp.

Noted treatment: oral pan-JAK inhibitor, 5-10 mg twice daily. The chain recombines TRBV2 with TRBJ1-2; D unresolved. Source: CD4+ T cells sorted from blood, taken at approximately week 56, from a patient treated with tofacitinib. This TCR was sampled from a human donor with alopecia areata. Here the CDR3 reads CASSVARDYGYTF. CDR3 coding DNA: TGTGCCAGCAGTGTCGCCCGGGACTATGGCTACACCTTC.